The 9 T cell receptor beta chains given below trace back to one sample, sequenced in a study of identical twins. TCRdb reanalysed the 5' RACE reads using MiXCR and keeps one entry per CDR3 protein. Of under 500,000 distinct CDR3 sequences listed, 14% are singletons. The sample was also linked to a second study, of yellow fever vaccine responses in identical twins.

Sample: CD4+ T cells sorted from blood. These receptors were collected from a woman younger than 30 in good health.

The V gene is TRBV10-3, the J gene TRBJ2-3; 15 bases are a match to TRBD2. The ends lost 6 bases at V and 5 bases at J; junction bases unmatched: 6. This CDR3 has 16 amino acids. CDR1 is ENHRY and CDR2 is SYGVKD in the germline V gene. The CDR3 spells CAISGLAGGPKDTQYF. CDR3 DNA: TGTGCCATCAGCGGACTAGCGGGGGGGCCGAAAGATACGCAGTATTTT.

This clonotype was detected only a few times. V is TRBV7-2 and J is TRBJ1-4; D remains unclear. Trimming left V 9 bases short and J 8 bases short, with 16 bases between. The CDR3 covers 13 residues. CDR1 and CDR2 (germline): SGHTA, FQGNSA. The CDR3 nucleotides read TGTGCCAGTACAGCTAGAGGAGACGAAAAACTGTTTTTT. As protein: CASTARGDEKLFF.

The chain joins TRBV11-1 to TRBJ2-5; 14 bases align to TRBD2. This CDR3 is built from 18 residues. CDR1 and CDR2 from the germline V gene are SGHAT and FQDESV (reference sequence). With 1 base clipped from V and 1 base from J, the junction kept 5 bases outside the gene matches. The CDR3 DNA sequence: TGTGCCAGCAGCTTAGGACCGGGACTAGCGGGGGCCCAAGAGACCCAGTACTTC. Protein: CASSLGPGLAGAQETQYF.

V usage is TRBV28 and J usage is TRBJ2-7; tentatively, D is TRBD2 (5 bases). This CDR3 is 13 amino acids long. CDR1 MDHEN and CDR2 SYDVKM come from the germline V gene. The V and J ends lost 6 bases and 3 bases respectively, with 12 bases between them. CDR3 residues: CASRPAEHYEQYF. The DNA for the CDR3 is TGTGCCAGCAGGCCAGCGGAGCACTACGAGCAGTACTTC.

This clonotype was detected a few times. The chain combines TRBV20-1 with TRBJ2-5; D not resolved. Per germline, CDR1 DFQATT and CDR2 SNEGSKA (reference sequence). The CDR3 runs to 12 residues. V lost 3 bases and J 5 bases, leaving 10 bases between the germline ends. The CDR3: CSASPSSETQYF. DNA of the CDR3: TGCAGTGCTAGTCCCAGTTCCGAGACCCAGTACTTC.

At least ten counts were recorded for this clonotype. This rearrangement joins TRBV20-1 to TRBJ2-5, with 7 bases matching TRBD1. The junction had 3 bases not matched to a gene; V was cut back by 0 bases and J by 5 bases. Germline V gene data show CDR1 as DFQATT and CDR2 as SNEGSKA (reference sequence). The CDR3 length is 13 residues. DNA for the CDR3: TGCAGTGCTAGAGAAGACAGGGCGGAGACCCAGTACTTC. Its translation is CSAREDRAETQYF.

This clonotype showed up just a few times. J is TRBJ1-1 and V is TRBV5-1; D not resolved. The CDR3 is 14 amino acids. V was pared by 1 base and J by 1 base, with 8 bases between. Germline V gene sequence: CDR1 SGHRS, CDR2 YFSETQ. CDR3 sequence: CASSLNAANTEAFF. The DNA of the CDR3 is TGCGCCAGCAGCTTGAATGCAGCGAACACTGAAGCTTTCTTT.

The chain joins TRBV7-9 to TRBJ1-4; 10 bases are shared with TRBD1. This CDR3 comprises 16 residues. V shed 4 bases, J shed 7 bases, and the junction held 9 bases outside the gene matches. From germline, CDR1 is SEHNR and CDR2 FQNEAQ (reference sequence). CDR3 DNA sequence: TGTGCCAGCAGCTCGCCGGGACAGGGGTGGCGTGAAAAACTGTTTTTT. This sequence encodes CASSSPGQGWREKLFF.

This clonotype was seen more than once but under ten times. The chain has TRBV12-3 or TRBV12-4 and TRBJ2-1, with 11 bases that match TRBD2. V gave up 4 bases and J gave up 5 bases; unmatched junction bases: 4. This CDR3 contains 15 residues. The CDR3 region is CASSSLAGENNEQFF. The CDR3, as DNA: TGTGCCAGCAGTTCACTAGCGGGAGAGAACAATGAGCAGTTCTTC.